The clone carrying this T cell receptor beta chain was seen more than once but under ten times. Assembly of TCR beta libraries relied on iRepertoire HTBI primers together with Arm-PCR of CDR3 regions. Each CDR3 protein is one row after TCRdb ran MiXCR on the multiplex PCR reads. The sample records over 450,000 distinct CDR3 sequences, 12% being singletons. Germline V CDR1 and CDR2: MNHNS, SASEGT. The CDR3 extends over 15 amino acids. V was clipped by 5 bases and J by 3 bases; unmatched bases: 6. This sample was included in a study of regulatory T cells in long-lasting Graves disease. Regarding time point: newly diagnosed GD, antithyroid drugs for less than 3 months. TCR sequences were obtained from RNA taken from PBMCs. An approximately 9-milliliter sample of peripheral blood was drawn into EDTA tubes. A further study also used this sample, focusing on T cells in Graves' hyperthyroidism and ophthalmopathy.

The chain carries TRBV6-1 and TRBJ2-1, with 8 bases lining up with TRBD2. The sequence was collected from a woman in her 30s with Graves disease. This sample comprised peripheral blood mononuclear cells (PBMCs), obtained at new diagnosis, from a patient treated with antithyroid drugs. The CDR3 nucleotides are TGTGCCAGCAGTCGAGCGGGAGTCGACTACAATGAGCAGTTCTTC. It yields the protein CASSRAGVDYNEQFF.